This T cell receptor beta chain was captured by sequencing in a study of Ad26.COV2.S vaccination and SARS-CoV-2 variants. The protocol was immunoSEQ multiplex PCR, while the TCRdb copy is restricted to in-frame clones and leaves out a portion. This table holds hundreds of thousands of clones, approximately 92% found once. Whole-study results and caveats: Among vaccine recipients, spike-specific TCR breadth exceeded that of placebo recipients.

Points on this clone: Its antigen remains unknown.

Described treatment: 15 to 20 received Ad26.COV2.S at low or high dose, single or two shots; several received placebo; per-sample allocation not given. The study sampled participants on day 63 after the first vaccine or placebo injection. Trimming left V 0 bases short and J 0 bases short, with 12 bases between. The CDR3 loop spans 17 amino acids. Germline-derived CDR1 and CDR2 are LNHNV and YYDKDF (reference sequence). This chain joins TRBV15 and TRBJ1-5; no definite D call. The sequencing used peripheral blood, collected in a trial of Ad26.COV2.S vaccine versus placebo. The clonotype was recovered from a person between 18 and 59 years old who received the Ad26.COV2.S COVID-19 vaccine or a placebo. The CDR3 loop is CATSRDRRTYSNQPQHF. The CDR3 nucleotides are TGTGCCACCAGCAGAGATCGCAGAACTTATAGCAATCAGCCCCAGCATTTT.